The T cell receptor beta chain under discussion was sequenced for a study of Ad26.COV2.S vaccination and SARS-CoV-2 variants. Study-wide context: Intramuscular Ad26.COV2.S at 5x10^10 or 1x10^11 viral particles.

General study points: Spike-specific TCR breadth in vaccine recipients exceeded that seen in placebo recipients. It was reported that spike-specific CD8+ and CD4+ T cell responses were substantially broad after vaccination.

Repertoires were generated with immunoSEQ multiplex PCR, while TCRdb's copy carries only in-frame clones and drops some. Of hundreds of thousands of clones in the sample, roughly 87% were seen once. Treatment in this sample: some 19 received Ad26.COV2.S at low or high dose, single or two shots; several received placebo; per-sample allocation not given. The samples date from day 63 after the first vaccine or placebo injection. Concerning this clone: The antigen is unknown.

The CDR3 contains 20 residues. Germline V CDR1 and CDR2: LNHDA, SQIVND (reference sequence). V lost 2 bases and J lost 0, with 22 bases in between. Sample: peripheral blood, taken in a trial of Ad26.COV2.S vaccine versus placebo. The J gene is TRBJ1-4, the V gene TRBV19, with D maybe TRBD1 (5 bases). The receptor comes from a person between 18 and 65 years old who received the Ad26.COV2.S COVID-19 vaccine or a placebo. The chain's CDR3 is CASSIYPEGPSGTTNEKLFF. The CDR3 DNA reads TGTGCCAGTAGTATATACCCAGAGGGACCCTCGGGAACAACTAATGAAAAACTGTTTTTT.